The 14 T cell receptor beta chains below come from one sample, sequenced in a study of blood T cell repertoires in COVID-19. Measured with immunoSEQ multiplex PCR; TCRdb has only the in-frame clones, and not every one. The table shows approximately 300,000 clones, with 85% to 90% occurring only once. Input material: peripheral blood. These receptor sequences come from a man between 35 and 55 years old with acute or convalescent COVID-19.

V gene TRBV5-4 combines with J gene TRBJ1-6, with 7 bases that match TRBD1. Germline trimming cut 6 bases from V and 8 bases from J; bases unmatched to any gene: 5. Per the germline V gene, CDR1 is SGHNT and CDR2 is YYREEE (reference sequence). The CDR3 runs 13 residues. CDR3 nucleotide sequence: TGTGCCAGCAACCGACAGGGAGATTCACCCCTCCACTTT. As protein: CASNRQGDSPLHF.

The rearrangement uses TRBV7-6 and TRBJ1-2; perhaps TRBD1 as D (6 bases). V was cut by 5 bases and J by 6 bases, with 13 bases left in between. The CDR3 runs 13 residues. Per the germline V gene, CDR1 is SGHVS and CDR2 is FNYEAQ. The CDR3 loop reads CASSLQGLDGYTF. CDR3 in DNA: TGTGCCAGCAGCCTCCAGGGGCTGGATGGCTACACCTTC.

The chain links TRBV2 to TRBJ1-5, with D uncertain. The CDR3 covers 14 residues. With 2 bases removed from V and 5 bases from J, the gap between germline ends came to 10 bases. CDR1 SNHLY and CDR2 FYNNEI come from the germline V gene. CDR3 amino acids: CASSERGGYQPQHF. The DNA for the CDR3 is TGTGCCAGCAGTGAACGTGGAGGGTATCAGCCCCAGCATTTT.

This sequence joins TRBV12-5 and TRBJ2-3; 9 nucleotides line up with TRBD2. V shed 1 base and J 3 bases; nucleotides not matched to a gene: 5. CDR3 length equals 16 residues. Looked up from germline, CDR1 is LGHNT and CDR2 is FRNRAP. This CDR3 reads CASGLGLAEGTDTQYF. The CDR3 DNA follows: TGTGCTAGTGGTTTGGGACTAGCGGAGGGGACAGATACGCAGTATTTT.

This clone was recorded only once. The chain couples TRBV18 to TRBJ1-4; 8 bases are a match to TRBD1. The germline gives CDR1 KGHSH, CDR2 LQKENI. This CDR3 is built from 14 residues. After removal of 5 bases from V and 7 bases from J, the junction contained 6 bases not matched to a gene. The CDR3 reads CASSRGQGGEKLFF. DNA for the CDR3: TGTGCCAGCTCAAGAGGACAGGGCGGTGAAAAACTGTTTTTT.

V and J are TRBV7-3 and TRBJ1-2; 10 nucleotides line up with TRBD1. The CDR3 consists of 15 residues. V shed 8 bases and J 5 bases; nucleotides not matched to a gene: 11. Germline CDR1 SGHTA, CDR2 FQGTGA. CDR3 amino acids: CASRQDRGQLYGYTF. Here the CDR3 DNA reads TGTGCCAGCCGCCAAGACAGGGGGCAGTTGTATGGCTACACCTTC.

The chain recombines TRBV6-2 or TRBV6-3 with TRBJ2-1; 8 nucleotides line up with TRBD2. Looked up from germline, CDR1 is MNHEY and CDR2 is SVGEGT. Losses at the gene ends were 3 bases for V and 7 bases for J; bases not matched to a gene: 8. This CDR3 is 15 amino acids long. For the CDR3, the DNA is TGTGCCAGCAGTTATTCCGGGACTAGATCGAATGAGCAGTTCTTC. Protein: CASSYSGTRSNEQFF.

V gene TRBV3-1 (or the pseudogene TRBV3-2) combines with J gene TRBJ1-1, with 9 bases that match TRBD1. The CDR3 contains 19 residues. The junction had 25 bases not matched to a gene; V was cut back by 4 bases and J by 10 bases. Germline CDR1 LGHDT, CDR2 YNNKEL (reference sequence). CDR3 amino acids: CASSPVPGQGQGQMAGAFF. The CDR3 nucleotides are TGTGCCAGCAGCCCAGTCCCGGGACAGGGACAGGGCCAAATGGCGGGAGCTTTCTTT.

The CDR3 bases are TGCGCCAGCAGCTTGGTAGGGGGCGGGGATGAAAAACTGTTTTTT. Translating gives CASSLVGGGDEKLFF. The genes are TRBV5-1 and TRBJ1-4, with 7 bases aligning to TRBD1. The germline CDR1 and CDR2 sequences are SGHRS and YFSETQ. V dropped 0 bases and J dropped 6; count of bases not matched to a gene: 5. This CDR3 is 15 amino acids long.

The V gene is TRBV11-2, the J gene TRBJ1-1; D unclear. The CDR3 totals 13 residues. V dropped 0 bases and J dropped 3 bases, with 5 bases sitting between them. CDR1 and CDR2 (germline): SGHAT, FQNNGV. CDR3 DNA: TGTGCCAGCAGCTTAGAGGCTGACACTGAAGCTTTCTTT. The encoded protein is CASSLEADTEAFF. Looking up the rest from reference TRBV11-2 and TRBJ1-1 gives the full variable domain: EAGVAQSPRYKIIEKRQSVAFWCNPISGHATLYWYQQILGQGPKLLIQFQNNGVVDDSQLPKDRFSAERLKGVDSTLKIQPAKLEDSAVYLCASSLEADTEAFFGQGTRLTVV.

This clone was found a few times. The DNA for the CDR3 is TGCGCCAGCAGCTTACCAGGACAGGGGGCTGAAGCTTTCTTT. Translating it yields CASSLPGQGAEAFF. The chain employs TRBV5-1 and TRBJ1-1, with 10 nucleotides matching TRBD1. The germline CDR1 and CDR2 sequences are SGHRS and YFSETQ. The CDR3 covers 14 residues. The V segment lost 2 bases and the J segment 6 bases; nucleotides outside the gene matches: 4.

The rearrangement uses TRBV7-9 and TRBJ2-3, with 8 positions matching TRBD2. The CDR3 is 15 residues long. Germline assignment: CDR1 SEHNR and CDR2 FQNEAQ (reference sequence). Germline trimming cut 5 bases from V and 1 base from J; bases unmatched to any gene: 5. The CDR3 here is CASSLPTSGTDTQYF. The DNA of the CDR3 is TGTGCCAGCAGCCTACCGACTAGCGGCACAGATACGCAGTATTTT. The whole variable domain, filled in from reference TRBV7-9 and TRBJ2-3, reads DTGVSQNPRHKITKRGQNVTFRCDPISEHNRLYWYRQTLGQGPEFLTYFQNEAQLEKSRLLSDRFSAERPKGSFSTLEIQRTEQGDSAMYLCASSLPTSGTDTQYFGPGTRLTVL.

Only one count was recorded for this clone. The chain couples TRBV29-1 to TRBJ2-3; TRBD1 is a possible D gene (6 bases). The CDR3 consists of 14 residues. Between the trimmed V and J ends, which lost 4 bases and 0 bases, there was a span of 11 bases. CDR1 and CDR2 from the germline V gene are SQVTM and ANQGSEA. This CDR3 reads CSVAGTPSTDTQYF. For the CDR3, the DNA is TGCAGCGTTGCTGGGACACCTAGCACAGATACGCAGTATTTT.

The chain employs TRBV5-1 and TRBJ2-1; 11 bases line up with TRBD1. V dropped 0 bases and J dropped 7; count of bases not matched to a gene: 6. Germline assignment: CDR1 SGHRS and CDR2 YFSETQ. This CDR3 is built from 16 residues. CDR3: CASSLAPGQGENEQFF. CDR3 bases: TGCGCCAGCAGCTTGGCCCCGGGACAGGGGGAAAATGAGCAGTTCTTC.